The sequence of this TCR beta chain was determined in a study of blood T cell repertoires in COVID-19. Looking at the study overall: From T cells, B-cell-depleted T cells, or PBMCs came the material, which was cDNA or gDNA.

The CDR3 sequence is 11 residues long. CDR1 and CDR2 from the germline V gene are DFQATT and SNEGSKA (reference sequence). As concerns this clone: At one end, the junction sequence differs from germline, possibly due to a read error.

TCRdb's copy holds only in-frame clones and misses some; the assay was immunoSEQ multiplex PCR. The sample comprises around 300,000 clones, around 90% of which are singletons, and just under 0.95% rests with the top ten. Sequenced: peripheral blood. This receptor was identified in a woman aged 40-49 years who had recovered from COVID-19. V usage is TRBV20-1 and J usage is TRBJ2-3, with D uncertain. CDR3: CSVSGTDMQYF. The CDR3 region has the DNA TGCAGTGTGTCCGGCACAGATATGCAGTATTTT.